Below are 2 T cell receptor beta chains sequenced from a single sample in a study of beta chain features in type 1 diabetes. Reverse transcription of all isolated RNA meant that expressed TCRB transcripts were sequenced. The assay was immunoSEQ multiplex PCR, and TCRdb's table has in-frame clones only and misses some. The table records 310,000 or so clones, around 8% of them present only once. The sample taken for sequencing was central memory CD4+ T cells from blood. The receptors derive from a woman younger than 35 in good health.

This rearrangement joins TRBV4-3 to TRBJ2-7; D gene unclear. V was cut by 2 bases and J by 6 bases, with 14 bases left in between. Germline lookup yields CDR1 LGHNA and CDR2 YSLEER. This CDR3 comprises 14 residues. As DNA, the CDR3 is TGCGCCAGCAGCCAATCTAGGCCCAGTTCCGAGCAGTACTTC. Protein product: CASSQSRPSSEQYF.

This chain connects TRBV28 to TRBJ2-6, with 9 bases matching TRBD1. From germline, CDR1 is MDHEN and CDR2 SYDVKM. The CDR3 covers 18 residues. The ends lost 1 base at V and 0 bases at J; junction bases unmatched: 4. DNA for the CDR3: TGTGCCAGCAGTTTATTGGGACAGGGTACCTCTGGGGCCAACGTCCTGACTTTC. It yields the protein CASSLLGQGTSGANVLTF. The full variable domain, in which reference TRBV28 and TRBJ2-6 provide the parts outside the CDR3, is DVKVTQSSRYLVKRTGEKVFLECVQDMDHENMFWYRQDPGLGLRLIYFSYDVKMKEKGDIPEGYSVSREKKERFSLILESASTNQTSMYLCASSLLGQGTSGANVLTFGAGSRLTVL.